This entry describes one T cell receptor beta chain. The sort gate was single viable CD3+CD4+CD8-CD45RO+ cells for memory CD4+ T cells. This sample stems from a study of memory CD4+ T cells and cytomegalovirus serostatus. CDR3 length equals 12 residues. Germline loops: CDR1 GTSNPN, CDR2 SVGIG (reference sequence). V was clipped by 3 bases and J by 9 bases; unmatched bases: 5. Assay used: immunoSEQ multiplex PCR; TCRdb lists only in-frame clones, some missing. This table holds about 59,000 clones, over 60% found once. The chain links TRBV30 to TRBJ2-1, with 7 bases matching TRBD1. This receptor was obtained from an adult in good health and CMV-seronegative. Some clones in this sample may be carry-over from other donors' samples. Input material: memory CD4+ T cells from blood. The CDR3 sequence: CAWSMTGIEQFF. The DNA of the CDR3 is TGTGCCTGGAGCATGACAGGGATTGAGCAGTTCTTC. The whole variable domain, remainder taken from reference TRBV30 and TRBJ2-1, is SQTIHQWPATLVQPVGSPLSLECTVEGTSNPNLYWYRQAAGRGLQLLFYSVGIGQISSEVPQNLSASRPQDRQFILSSKKLLLSDSGFYLCAWSMTGIEQFFGPGTRLTVL.